This T cell receptor (beta chain) was found in a study of shared clonotypes between healthy human individuals. General study points: Despite large depth, rarefaction showed incomplete sorted-subset sequencing. Few donors limited the genetic and exposure-history diversity represented.

Naivety among CD8 cells was defined by CD45RO negativity and positive CCR7 selection, thereby excluding terminally differentiated effector memory CD45RA+ cells. As to this clone: No antigen is known for it.

This CDR3 contains 12 residues. CDR1 is SEHNR, CDR2 FQNEAQ, per germline (reference sequence). Trimming stripped 5 bases from V and 5 bases from J, with 8 bases between. The study ran the assay at deep level. Profiling relied on immunoSEQ multiplex PCR, and the TCRdb table lists in-frame clones only, not all of them. The sample has roughly 590,000 clones, roughly 95% seen once; the top ten hold about 0.11%. Sample: naive CD8+ T cells sorted from blood. The chain is built from TRBV7-9 and TRBJ2-3; no reliable D call. The clonotype originates from a woman aged 25 to 39 in good health. CDR3 in amino acids: CASSDQRDTQYF. In nucleotides, the CDR3 is TGTGCCAGCAGCGACCAGCGAGATACGCAGTATTTT.